Sequencing of this TCR beta chain was carried out in a study of blood T cell repertoires in COVID-19 (dated by TCRdb to the early 2020s). Describing the broader study: Samples from collaborators originated in the United States, Italy and Spain and spanned both the acute and convalescent phases of COVID-19. Nearly every sample came with metadata listing a de-identified subject ID, COVID-19 status, age in years and sex. Deeply sampled blood TCRbeta repertoires from subjects exposed to, actively infected with, or recovered from COVID-19 were included in the dataset. Where available, HLA class I and class II types were obtained from metadata supplied by the sample provider rather than from assay-based typing. The prospective study material was composed of cDNA or gDNA derived from T cells, B-cell-depleted T cells, or PBMCs. Samples came from the ongoing ImmuneRACE study (first 160 participants) plus 1,254 subjects from 6 global collaborators. The repertoires were released in a freely available public database intended as a resource for research on the immune response to SARS-CoV-2. Broader findings and caveats from the paper: Clinical and demographic metadata were provided uncurated, with the amount varying by source and participant.

From its cysteine to its phenylalanine, the CDR3 spans 16 amino acids. Only the CDR3 region is kept as DNA, spanning 48 bases read in frame from base 1. At the junction V is shortened by 3 bases and J by 5 bases; bases outside the gene matches: 6. CDR1 and CDR2 are read off the germline V gene (reference sequence) as LNHDA and SQIVND. The immunoSEQ Assay, a bias-controlled multiplex PCR, was used to amplify TCRbeta CDR3 regions from genomic DNA. Turning to the authors' computational methods: Nucleated cell counts per sample were estimated from amplification of reference gene primers within the assay. To quantify the absolute abundance of each unique TCRbeta CDR3 rearrangement, sequence reads were collapsed and filtered. For each sample, productive Simpson clonality was calculated by taking the square root of Simpson's diversity index across productive rearrangements. The immuneACCESS repertoire file appears here via TCRdb, limited to in-frame rearrangements. These files lack a portion of the clones; in checked studies, under half of the deficit traces to unresolved V genes, and the cause of the others is not known. Clone size and V and J calls were adopted from that table, with D and trimming inferred from the DNA. For this sample the table gives approximately 110,000 clones, of which roughly 81% were detected only once. Jointly, the top ten make up approximately 1.5% of the sample.

The collaborating institutions used their own protocols to collect whole blood in K2EDTA tubes. For TCRbeta analysis, collaborators shipped samples in one of three forms: frozen whole blood, isolated PBMCs, or DNA extracted from either of those sample types. As to this clone: The antigen it binds to is not known. No quality values exist for individual bases; no much larger clone is one base distant.

The rearrangement joined TRBV19 to TRBJ2-2; a stretch of 10 junction bases matches TRBD1. Sequenced: peripheral blood. This clonotype was obtained from a man between 35 and 55 years old with acute or convalescent COVID-19. The DNA sequence follows: TGTGCCAGTAGTATCCGGGACAGGGGAGGGACCGGGGAGCTGTTTTTT. Its protein product is CASSIRDRGGTGELFF. Where the CDR3 stops, the reference TRBV19 and TRBJ2-2 genes take over; the full variable domain is DGGITQSPKYLFRKEGQNVTLSCEQNLNHDAMYWYRQDPGQGLRLIYYSQIVNDFQKGDIAEGYSVSREKKESFPLTVTSAQKNPTAFYLCASSIRDRGGTGELFFGEGSRLTVL.